This is a list of T cell receptor beta chains from one sample in a study of blood T cells in healthy people across ages. TCRdb passed the 5' RACE reads through MiXCR, listing each CDR3 protein once. The sample has almost 550,000 distinct CDR3 sequences, around 24% seen once; the top ten hold roughly 9%. These same records also appear under a second study, on T cells of mothers and their children.

Sequencing used blood. The receptors here all came from a boy aged 10-17 years in good health. Each CDR3 is given with its conserved first and last residue. Each record gives: V gene, J gene, D gene, clone size, CDR3 protein. D genes are given only for firm matches. Clone size, where shown, is once, few, many, or a class for clones that have expanded.

TRBV29-1	TRBJ2-5	-	many	CSAYTTHETQYF
TRBV19	TRBJ2-7	-	-	CASSQGAREQYF
TRBV28	TRBJ2-1	-	-	CASNPSSYNEQFF
TRBV4-3	TRBJ2-7	-	-	CASSQDGTSYEQYF
TRBV29-1	TRBJ2-7	-	-	CSVDTSGREYF
TRBV20-1	TRBJ2-5	TRBD1	many	CSASRTGKETQYF
TRBV12-3/TRBV12-4	TRBJ2-7	TRBD2	-	CASSSAQRGPTYEQYF
TRBV7-9	TRBJ2-1	-	few	CASSSILNEQFF
TRBV19	TRBJ1-1	TRBD1	-	CASSRGDSLEAFF
TRBV5-1	-	TRBD2	-	CASSLLLAGTQQREQYF
TRBV11-2	TRBJ1-2	TRBD1	-	CASSFQTGRYGHTF
TRBV29-1	TRBJ2-7	-	many	CSVEGVGGRSYEQYF
TRBV6-2/TRBV6-3	TRBJ1-5	TRBD1	few	CASSSGQGLYSNQPQHF
TRBV6-1	TRBJ2-2	TRBD1	few	CASTTGGSIHTGELFF
TRBV11-2	TRBJ2-7	TRBD1	-	CASSPRTGIASLYEQYF
TRBV7-2	TRBJ2-4	TRBD1	many	CASSAWSQGAGNIQYF
TRBV5-1	TRBJ2-4	TRBD1	-	CASSFTGAQNIQYF
TRBV19	TRBJ2-5	TRBD2	many	CASSRGLADQETQYF
TRBV7-3	TRBJ1-2	TRBD1	-	CASSLDRGGGYTF
TRBV7-8	TRBJ2-5	-	few	CASSLARAGRQETQYF
TRBV7-2	TRBJ2-3	-	many	CASGSLALARTDTQYF
TRBV6-2/TRBV6-3	TRBJ2-5	-	-	CASSYSAEGGDEETQYF
TRBV9	TRBJ2-5	-	few	CASSVQGAQETQYF